This T cell receptor (beta chain) comes out of a study of blood T cells in healthy people across ages. Regarding the study as a whole: Unsorted PBMCs ruled out conclusive naive versus antigen-experienced comparison.

Sample donors were healthy Caucasian individuals that came from Russia, aged roughly 6 to 95. With 9 bases removed from V and 0 bases from J, the gap between germline ends came to 15 bases. The CDR3 is 14 amino acids. This clonotype was detected only a few times. Its antigen is unknown. Alongside a J-beta primer mix, a sample-barcoded 5' primer served in a second PCR lasting roughly 7 to 11 cycles. One entry per CDR3 protein results from TCRdb running MiXCR on the 5' RACE reads. Of about 1.1 million distinct CDR3 sequences in the sample, less than 45% were seen once. Sequenced: blood. This clonotype was sampled from a man aged 18 to 30 in good health. The chain employs TRBV12-3 or TRBV12-4 and TRBJ2-7, with D perhaps being TRBD1 or TRBD2 (5 bases each). CDR3 bases: TGTGCCAGTGGGGACGGAATGGTCTCCTACGAGCAGTACTTC. It yields the protein CASGDGMVSYEQYF.